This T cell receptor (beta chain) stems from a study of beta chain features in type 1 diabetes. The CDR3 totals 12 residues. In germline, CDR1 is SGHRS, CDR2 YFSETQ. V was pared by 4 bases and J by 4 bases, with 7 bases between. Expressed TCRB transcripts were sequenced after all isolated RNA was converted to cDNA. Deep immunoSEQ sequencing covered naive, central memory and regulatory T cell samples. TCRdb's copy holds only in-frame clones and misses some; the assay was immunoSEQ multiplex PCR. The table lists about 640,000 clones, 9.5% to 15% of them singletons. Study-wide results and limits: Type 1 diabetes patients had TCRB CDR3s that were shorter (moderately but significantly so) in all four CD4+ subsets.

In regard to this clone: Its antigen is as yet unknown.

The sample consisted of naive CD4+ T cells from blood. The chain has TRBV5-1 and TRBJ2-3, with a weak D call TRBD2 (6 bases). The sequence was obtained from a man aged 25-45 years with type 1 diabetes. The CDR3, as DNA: TGCGCCAGCAGCGGGGAGGCAGATACGCAGTATTTT. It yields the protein CASSGEADTQYF.